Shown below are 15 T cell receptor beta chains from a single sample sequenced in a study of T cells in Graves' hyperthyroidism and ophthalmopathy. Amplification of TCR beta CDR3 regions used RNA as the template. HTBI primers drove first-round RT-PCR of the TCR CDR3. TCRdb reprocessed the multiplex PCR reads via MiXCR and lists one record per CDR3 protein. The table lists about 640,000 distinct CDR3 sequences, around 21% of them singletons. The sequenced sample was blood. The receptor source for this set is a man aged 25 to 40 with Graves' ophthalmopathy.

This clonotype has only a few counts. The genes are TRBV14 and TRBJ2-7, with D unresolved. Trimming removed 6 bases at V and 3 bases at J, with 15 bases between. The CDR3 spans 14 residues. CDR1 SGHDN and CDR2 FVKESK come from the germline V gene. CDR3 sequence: CASSPGETHYEQYF. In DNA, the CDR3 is TGTGCCAGCAGTCCAGGAGAGACGCACTACGAGCAGTACTTC. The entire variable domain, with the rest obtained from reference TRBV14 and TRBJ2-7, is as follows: EAGVTQFPSHSVIEKGQTVTLRCDPISGHDNLYWYRRVMGKEIKFLLHFVKESKQDESGMPNNRFLAERTGGTYSTLKVQPAELEDSGVYFCASSPGETHYEQYFGPGTRLTVT.

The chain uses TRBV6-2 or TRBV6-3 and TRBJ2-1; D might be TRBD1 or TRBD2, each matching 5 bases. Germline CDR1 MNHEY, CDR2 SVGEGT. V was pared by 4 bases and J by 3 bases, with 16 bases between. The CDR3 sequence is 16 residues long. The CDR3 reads CASSWFRDVSYNEQFF. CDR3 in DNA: TGTGCCAGCAGTTGGTTCCGGGACGTAAGCTACAATGAGCAGTTCTTC.

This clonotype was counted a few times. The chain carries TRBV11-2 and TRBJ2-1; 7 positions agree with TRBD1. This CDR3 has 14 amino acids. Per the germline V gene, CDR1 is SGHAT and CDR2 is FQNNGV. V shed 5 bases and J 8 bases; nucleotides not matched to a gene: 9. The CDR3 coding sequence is TGTGCCAGCAGCACCCGGACAGGCCGAGATGAGCAGTTCTTC. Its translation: CASSTRTGRDEQFF. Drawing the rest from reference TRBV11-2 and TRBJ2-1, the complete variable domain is EAGVAQSPRYKIIEKRQSVAFWCNPISGHATLYWYQQILGQGPKLLIQFQNNGVVDDSQLPKDRFSAERLKGVDSTLKIQPAKLEDSAVYLCASSTRTGRDEQFFGPGTRLTVL.

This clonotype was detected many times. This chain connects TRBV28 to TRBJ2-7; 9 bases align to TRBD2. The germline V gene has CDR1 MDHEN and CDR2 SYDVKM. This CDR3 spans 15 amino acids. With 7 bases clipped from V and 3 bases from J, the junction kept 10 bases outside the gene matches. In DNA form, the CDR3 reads TGTGCCAGCAATACTGCGATAGCGGGAGACTACGAGCAGTACTTC. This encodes CASNTAIAGDYEQYF.

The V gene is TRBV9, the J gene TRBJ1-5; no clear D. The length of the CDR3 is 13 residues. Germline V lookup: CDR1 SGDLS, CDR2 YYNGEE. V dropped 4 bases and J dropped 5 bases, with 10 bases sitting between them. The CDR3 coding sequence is TGTGCCAGCAGCCCTAACGGTCATCAGCCCCAGCATTTT. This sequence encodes CASSPNGHQPQHF.

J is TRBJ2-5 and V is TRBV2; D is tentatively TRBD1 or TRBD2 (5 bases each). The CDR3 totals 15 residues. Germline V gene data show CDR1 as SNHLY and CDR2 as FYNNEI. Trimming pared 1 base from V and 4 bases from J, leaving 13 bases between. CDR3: CASSEEPREIETQYF. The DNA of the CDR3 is TGTGCCAGCAGTGAAGAGCCCAGGGAGATAGAGACCCAGTACTTC. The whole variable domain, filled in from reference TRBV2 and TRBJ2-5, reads EPEVTQTPSHQVTQMGQEVILRCVPISNHLYFYWYRQILGQKVEFLVSFYNNEISEKSEIFDDQFSVERPDGSNFTLKIRSTKLEDSAMYFCASSEEPREIETQYFGPGTRLLVL.

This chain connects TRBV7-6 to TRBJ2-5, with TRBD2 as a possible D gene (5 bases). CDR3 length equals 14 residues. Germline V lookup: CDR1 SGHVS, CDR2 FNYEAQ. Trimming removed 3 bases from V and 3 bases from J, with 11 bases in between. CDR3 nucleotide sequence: TGTGCCAGCAGCTTCCCCTCCGGGGAAGAGACCCAGTACTTC. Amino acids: CASSFPSGEETQYF.

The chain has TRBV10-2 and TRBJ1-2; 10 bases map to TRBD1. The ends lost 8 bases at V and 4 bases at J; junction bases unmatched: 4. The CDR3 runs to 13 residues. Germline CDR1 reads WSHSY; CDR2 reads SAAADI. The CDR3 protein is CASQRTGGYGYTF. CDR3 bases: TGCGCCAGCCAAAGGACAGGGGGCTATGGCTACACCTTC.

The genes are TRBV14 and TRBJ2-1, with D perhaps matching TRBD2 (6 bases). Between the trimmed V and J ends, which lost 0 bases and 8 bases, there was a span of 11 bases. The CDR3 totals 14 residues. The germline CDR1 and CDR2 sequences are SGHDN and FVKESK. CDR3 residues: CASSQDGEVHEQFF. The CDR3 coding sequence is TGTGCCAGCAGCCAAGATGGGGAGGTCCATGAGCAGTTCTTC.

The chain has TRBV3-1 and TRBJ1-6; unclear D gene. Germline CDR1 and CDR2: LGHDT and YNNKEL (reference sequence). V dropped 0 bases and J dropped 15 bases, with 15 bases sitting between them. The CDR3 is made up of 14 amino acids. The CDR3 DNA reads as TGTGCCAGCAGCCAAGATCCCCGCCCTGTTTTCCTCCACTTT. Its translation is CASSQDPRPVFLHF.

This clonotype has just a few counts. The CDR3 here is CASSPTGVTDTQYF. The CDR3 DNA sequence: TGTGCCAGCAGCCCGACGGGTGTCACAGATACGCAGTATTTT. This chain joins TRBV7-8 and TRBJ2-3, with unresolved D. Germline loops: CDR1 SGHVS, CDR2 FQNEAQ. CDR3 length: 14 residues. Trimming removed 5 bases from V and 2 bases from J, with 11 bases in between.

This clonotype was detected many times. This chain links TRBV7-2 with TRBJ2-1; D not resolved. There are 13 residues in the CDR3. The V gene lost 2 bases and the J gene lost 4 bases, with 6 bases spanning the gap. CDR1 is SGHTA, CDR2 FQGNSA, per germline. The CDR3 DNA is TGTGCCAGCAGCTTAACCGATTACAATGAGCAGTTCTTC. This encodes CASSLTDYNEQFF.

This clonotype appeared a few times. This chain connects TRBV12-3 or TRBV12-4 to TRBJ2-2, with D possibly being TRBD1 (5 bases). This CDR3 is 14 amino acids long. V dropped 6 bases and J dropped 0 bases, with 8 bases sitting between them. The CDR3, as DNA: TGTGCCAGCAGACAGGAAGCGAACACCGGGGAGCTGTTTTTT. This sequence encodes CASRQEANTGELFF.

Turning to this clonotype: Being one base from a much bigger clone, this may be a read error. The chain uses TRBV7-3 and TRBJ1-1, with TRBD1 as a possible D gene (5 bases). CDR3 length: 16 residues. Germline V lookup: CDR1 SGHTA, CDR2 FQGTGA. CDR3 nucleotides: TGTGCCAGCAGCCAACCTACGGGGGGTTTAAACACTGAAGATTTCTTT. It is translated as CASSQPTGGLNTEDFF.

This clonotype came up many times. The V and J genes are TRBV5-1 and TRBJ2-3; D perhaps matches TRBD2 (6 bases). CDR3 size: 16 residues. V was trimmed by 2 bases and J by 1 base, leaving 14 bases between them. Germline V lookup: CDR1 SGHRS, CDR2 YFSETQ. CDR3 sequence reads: CASSFEGGLGTDTQYF. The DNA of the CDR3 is TGCGCCAGCAGCTTCGAGGGAGGCCTTGGCACAGATACGCAGTATTTT.